Shown below are 22 T cell receptor beta chains from a single sample sequenced in a study of cytomegalovirus exposure and HLA in healthy donors. The primer mix had 60 Vbeta and 13 Jbeta primers. The data were produced by immunoSEQ multiplex PCR, yet TCRdb's version contains in-frame clones alone and is incomplete. The repertoire holds 150,000 to 200,000 clones, with roughly 74% as singletons. Sequenced sample: PBMCs. The receptors stem from a woman aged 25 to 39 in good health and CMV-seropositive.

This clone was counted between two and nine times. The chain employs TRBV29-1 and TRBJ2-3; 8 nucleotides match TRBD1. The germline gives CDR1 SQVTM, CDR2 ANQGSEA. J was trimmed by 0 bases and V by 4 bases; bases with no gene match: 3. The CDR3 totals 14 residues. The CDR3 loop reads CSVVGTGSTDTQYF. CDR3 coding DNA: TGCAGCGTTGTCGGGACAGGCAGCACAGATACGCAGTATTTT.

This clone was detected once. This chain links TRBV4-1 with TRBJ1-2; 7 positions agree with TRBD1. Germline CDR1 reads MGHRA; CDR2 reads YSYEKL. The V segment lost 5 bases and the J segment 2 bases; nucleotides outside the gene matches: 14. The CDR3 is 17 amino acids. The DNA of the CDR3 is TGCGCCAGCAGCTGGGGCGGAGGGGGCGGATTGAACTATGGCTACACCTTC. Amino acids: CASSWGGGGGLNYGYTF.

The CDR3 reads CASSPRDYTYEQYF. DNA for the CDR3: TGTGCCAGCAGCCCGCGGGACTACACCTACGAGCAGTACTTC. The chain couples TRBV11-3 to TRBJ2-7; TRBD2 agrees at 7 bases. Germline V CDR1 and CDR2: SGHNT, YENEEA. CDR3 length: 14 amino acids. With 5 bases clipped from V and 2 bases from J, the junction kept 6 bases outside the gene matches.

The chain joins TRBV14 to TRBJ2-1; D perhaps matches TRBD2 (5 bases). CDR1 and CDR2 from the germline V gene are SGHDN and FVKESK. The CDR3 spans 15 residues. V was cut by 0 bases and J by 13 bases, with 19 bases left in between. The CDR3, as DNA: TGTGCCAGCAGCCAAGAGTTGACTCCGGCGGGCCCACAGTTCTTC. It specifies CASSQELTPAGPQFF.

The rearrangement joins TRBV9 to TRBJ2-3, with a weak D call TRBD2 (6 bases). The CDR3 contains 15 residues. Trimming pared 0 bases from V and 6 bases from J, leaving 14 bases between. Germline values: CDR1 SGDLS, CDR2 YYNGEE. CDR3 nucleotides: TGTGCCAGCAGCGTAGCGGGGGTGGTTGGCGATACGCAGTATTTT. Its protein is CASSVAGVVGDTQYF.

This rearrangement joins TRBV2 to TRBJ1-2; no clear D. This CDR3 has 12 residues. Germline V gene lookup returns CDR1 SNHLY and CDR2 FYNNEI. V was cut by 11 bases and J by 4 bases, with 14 bases left in between. CDR3 in amino acids: CAARDPTYGYTF. CDR3 nucleotide sequence: TGTGCCGCCCGGGATCCTACCTATGGCTACACCTTC. The whole variable domain, remainder taken from reference TRBV2 and TRBJ1-2, is EPEVTQTPSHQVTQMGQEVILRCVPISNHLYFYWYRQILGQKVEFLVSFYNNEISEKSEIFDDQFSVERPDGSNFTLKIRSTKLEDSAMYFCAARDPTYGYTFGSGTRLTVV.

For this clone: At one boundary the junction diverges from the germline segment, which might be a read error. The CDR3 is CASSSIEKDTQYF. Here the CDR3 DNA reads TGTGCCAGCAGTTCAATCGAGAAAGATACCCAGTACTTC. V and J are TRBV28 and TRBJ2-5; D is unclear. CDR3 length equals 13 residues. The germline CDR1 and CDR2 sequences are MDHEN and SYDVKM. The variable domain in full, completed from reference TRBV28 and TRBJ2-5, reads DVKVTQSSRYLVKRTGEKVFLECVQDMDHENMFWYRQDPGLGLRLIYFSYDVKMKEKGDIPEGYSVSREKKERFSLILESASTNQTSMYLCASSSIEKDTQYFGPGTRLLVL.

The sample holds a few counts of this clone. The J gene is TRBJ2-1, the V gene TRBV7-3; 7 bases fit TRBD1. V trimming: 5 bases; J trimming: 4 bases; junction bases outside the gene matches: 11. The germline gives CDR1 SGHTA, CDR2 FQGTGA. The CDR3 totals 16 residues. The CDR3 loop is CASSRTTGPVYNEQFF. CDR3 sequence (DNA): TGTGCCAGCAGCCGCACGACAGGGCCCGTATACAATGAGCAGTTCTTC. The full variable domain, its missing parts supplied by reference TRBV7-3 and TRBJ2-1, is GAGVSQTPSNKVTEKGKYVELRCDPISGHTALYWYRQSLGQGPEFLIYFQGTGAADDSGLPNDRFFAVRPEGSVSTLKIQRTERGDSAVYLCASSRTTGPVYNEQFFGPGTRLTVL.

The chain couples TRBV10-3 to TRBJ1-5; D remains ambiguous. Germline values: CDR1 ENHRY, CDR2 SYGVKD. The length of the CDR3 is 15 residues. The V and J ends lost 4 bases and 0 bases respectively, with 10 bases between them. Written as DNA, the CDR3 is TGTGCCATCAGTGCACAGCTATATAGCAATCAGCCCCAGCATTTT. Protein: CAISAQLYSNQPQHF.

The rearrangement joins TRBV28 to TRBJ1-2; 7 bases fit TRBD1. The CDR3 is made up of 14 amino acids. V trimming: 3 bases; J trimming: 6 bases; junction bases outside the gene matches: 7. Germline loops: CDR1 MDHEN, CDR2 SYDVKM. The CDR3 here is CASSFPGQVHGYTF. CDR3 bases: TGTGCCAGCAGTTTTCCCGGACAGGTCCATGGCTACACCTTC.

This chain connects TRBV2 to TRBJ2-5; 8 bases are a match to TRBD2. CDR1 and CDR2 from the germline V gene are SNHLY and FYNNEI. This CDR3 has 14 residues. J gave up 2 bases and V 6 bases, and 5 bases lay outside the gene matches. CDR3: CASSGGGLQETQYF. The CDR3 region has the DNA TGTGCCAGCAGCGGGGGGGGCCTACAAGAGACCCAGTACTTC.

The chain carries TRBV6-5 and TRBJ1-2; 9 positions agree with TRBD1. V lost 6 bases and J lost 7; bases outside the gene matches: 6. The germline CDR1 and CDR2 sequences are MNHEY and SVGAGI. CDR3 size: 13 residues. CDR3 DNA: TGTGCCAGCAGAACACAGGGGGCACGTGGCTACACCTTC. It encodes CASRTQGARGYTF.

V usage is TRBV29-1 and J usage is TRBJ2-7; D possibly corresponds to TRBD1 (6 bases). With 7 bases removed from V and 4 bases from J, the gap between germline ends came to 11 bases. Looked up from germline, CDR1 is SQVTM and CDR2 is ANQGSEA. This CDR3 contains 11 residues. The CDR3 sequence: CSAGAMYEQYF. The CDR3 nucleotides are TGCAGCGCAGGGGCAATGTACGAGCAGTACTTC.

This chain connects TRBV7-8 to TRBJ2-5; 9 nucleotides agree with TRBD2. Germline V gene sequence: CDR1 SGHVS, CDR2 FQNEAQ. This CDR3 is 16 amino acids long. V was pared by 5 bases and J by 1 base, with 8 bases of the junction left unmatched. CDR3 sequence: CASSSSGLASQETQYF. The CDR3 bases are TGTGCCAGCAGCAGTTCGGGACTAGCCTCCCAAGAGACCCAGTACTTC.

The chain is built from TRBV6-5 and TRBJ2-5, with D perhaps matching TRBD1 (6 bases). Germline loops: CDR1 MNHEY, CDR2 SVGAGI. Trimming removed 6 bases at V and 2 bases at J, with 10 bases between. This CDR3 is 13 amino acids long. DNA of the CDR3: TGTGCCAGCAGCAGGGGATGGCAAGAGACCCAGTACTTC. Its translation is CASSRGWQETQYF.

This chain connects TRBV2 to TRBJ1-5, with D possibly being TRBD1 (5 bases). Germline CDR1 SNHLY, CDR2 FYNNEI. This CDR3 comprises 14 residues. Trimming pared 5 bases from V and 2 bases from J, leaving 10 bases between. CDR3 DNA sequence: TGTGCCAGCAGTTTGCAACAGGGCAATCAGCCCCAGCATTTT. Translated, it gives CASSLQQGNQPQHF.

The rearrangement uses TRBV7-9 and TRBJ1-5; D is undetermined. The CDR3 has 14 residues. V lost 2 bases to trimming and J lost 5 bases, with 10 bases between them. Germline V gene data show CDR1 as SEHNR and CDR2 as FQNEAQ (reference sequence). DNA for the CDR3: TGTGCCAGCAGCTTAAACACAGATGATCAGCCCCAGCATTTT. Encoded protein: CASSLNTDDQPQHF.

The rearrangement uses TRBV2 and TRBJ1-2, with 7 positions matching TRBD1. This CDR3 has 13 amino acids. V was clipped by 3 bases and J by 4 bases; unmatched bases: 2. Germline CDR1 SNHLY, CDR2 FYNNEI. The CDR3, as DNA: TGTGCCAGCAGTGAGGGGACAGTCTATGGCTACACCTTC. Translated, it gives CASSEGTVYGYTF.

V usage is TRBV5-5 and J usage is TRBJ2-2, with 9 nucleotides matching TRBD1. The junction had 4 bases not matched to a gene; V was cut back by 4 bases and J by 9 bases. The CDR3 spans 13 residues. CDR1 is SGHKS, CDR2 YYEKEE, per germline (reference sequence). The CDR3 DNA reads TGTGCCAGCAGCCCGACAGGGGGTCGGGAGCTGTTTTTT. It yields the protein CASSPTGGRELFF.

This clone was detected a few times. V and J are TRBV27 and TRBJ1-2; a weak D match, TRBD1 (6 bases). V was trimmed by 6 bases and J by 0 bases, leaving 11 bases between them. CDR1 is MNHEY, CDR2 SMNVEV, per germline (reference sequence). The length of the CDR3 is 14 residues. CDR3 residues: CASSWTASNYGYTF. DNA for the CDR3: TGTGCCAGCAGCTGGACAGCCTCTAACTATGGCTACACCTTC.

The chain carries TRBV4-3 and TRBJ2-2, with 12 bases identical to TRBD2. The CDR3 contains 17 residues. Germline lookup yields CDR1 LGHNA and CDR2 YSLEER. J was trimmed by 3 bases and V by 3 bases; bases with no gene match: 5. The chain's CDR3 is CASSHLRLAGDTGELFF. CDR3 nucleotide sequence: TGCGCCAGCAGCCACCTCCGACTAGCGGGAGACACCGGGGAGCTGTTTTTT.

J is TRBJ2-2 and V is TRBV5-1; 9 bases are a match to TRBD2. V dropped 4 bases and J dropped 0; count of bases not matched to a gene: 4. CDR3 length: 16 amino acids. Germline CDR1 is SGHRS and CDR2 is YFSETQ. The CDR3 is CASSPVAGANTGELFF. CDR3 in DNA: TGCGCCAGCAGCCCAGTAGCGGGAGCGAACACCGGGGAGCTGTTTTTT.